The 4 T cell receptor beta chains presented below share a single source sample, sequenced in a study of T cell repertoires in cytomegalovirus infection. The antigens of these receptors remain unknown. TCRdb analysed the reads with MiXCR anew, one entry per CDR3 protein. In the table there are 250,000 to 300,000 distinct CDR3 sequences, around 20% of which are singletons. The sequences come from cultured PBMCs, collected from culture after CMV antigen stimulation. The receptor set was obtained from a human donor in good health (CMV status not recorded). Some clones in this sample may be carry-over from other donors' samples.

The gene calls are TRBV27 and TRBJ2-6, with 7 bases matching TRBD2. J lost 4 bases, V lost 8 bases, and 5 bases had no gene match. Germline V gene data show CDR1 as MNHEY and CDR2 as SMNVEV (reference sequence). The CDR3 extends over 14 amino acids. This chain's CDR3 is CASSLRGGANVLTF. The CDR3 nucleotides read TGTGCCAGCTCCCTGCGGGGGGGGGCCAACGTCCTGACTTTC.

This chain links TRBV29-1 with TRBJ2-3; 7 bases map to TRBD1. From germline, CDR1 is SQVTM and CDR2 ANQGSEA. The CDR3 totals 16 residues. With 3 bases clipped from V and 0 bases from J, the junction kept 9 bases outside the gene matches. The chain's CDR3 is CSVEPLQGWSTDTQYF. DNA for the CDR3: TGCAGCGTTGAGCCCCTACAGGGGTGGAGCACAGATACGCAGTATTTT.

This clonotype has only a few counts. V is TRBV7-9 and J is TRBJ2-7, with 8 positions matching TRBD1. The CDR3 is made up of 13 amino acids. V was pared by 5 bases and J by 6 bases, with 6 bases of the junction left unmatched. Germline V gives CDR1 SEHNR, CDR2 FQNEAQ (reference sequence). CDR3 region: CASSGRTGPEQYV. The CDR3 coding sequence is TGTGCCAGCAGCGGCAGGACAGGGCCCGAGCAGTACGTC.

The chain is built from TRBV7-9 and TRBJ1-2; D remains unclear. V was cut by 5 bases and J by 1 base, with 17 bases left in between. Germline V lookup: CDR1 SEHNR, CDR2 FQNEAQ (reference sequence). The CDR3 sequence is 16 residues long. The CDR3 coding sequence is TGTGCCAGCAGCCGCCCGAGGACGGTTAATAACTATGGCTACACCTTC. Its protein product is CASSRPRTVNNYGYTF.